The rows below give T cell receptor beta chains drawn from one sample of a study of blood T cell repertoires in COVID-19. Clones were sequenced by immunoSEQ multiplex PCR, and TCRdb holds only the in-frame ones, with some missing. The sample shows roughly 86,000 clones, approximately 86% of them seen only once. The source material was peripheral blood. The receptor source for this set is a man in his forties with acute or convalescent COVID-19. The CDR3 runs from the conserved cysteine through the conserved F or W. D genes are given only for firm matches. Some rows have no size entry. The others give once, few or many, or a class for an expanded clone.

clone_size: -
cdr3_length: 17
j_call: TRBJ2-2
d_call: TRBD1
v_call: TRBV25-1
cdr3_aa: CASSESRGQVAAGELFF
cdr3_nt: TGTGCCAGCAGTGAATCTAGGGGGCAGGTTGCGGCCGGGGAGCTGTTTTTT

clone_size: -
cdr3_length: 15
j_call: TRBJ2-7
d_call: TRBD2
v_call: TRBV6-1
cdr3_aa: CASSEAGGVLYEQYF
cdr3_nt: TGTGCCAGCAGTGAAGCTGGGGGGGTCCTCTACGAGCAGTACTTC

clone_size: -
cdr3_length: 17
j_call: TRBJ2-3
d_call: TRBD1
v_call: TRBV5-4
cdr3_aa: CASTPSPGQGLADTQYF
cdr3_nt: TGTGCCAGCACTCCATCTCCGGGACAGGGGTTGGCAGATACGCAGTATTTT

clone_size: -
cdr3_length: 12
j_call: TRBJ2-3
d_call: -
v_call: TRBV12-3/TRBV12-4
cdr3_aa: CASNGGSDTQYF
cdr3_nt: TGTGCCAGCAACGGAGGTTCAGATACGCAGTATTTT

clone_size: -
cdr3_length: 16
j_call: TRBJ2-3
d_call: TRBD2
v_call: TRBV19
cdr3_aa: CASSIRTSGTTDTQYF
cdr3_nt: TGTGCCAGTAGTATAAGAACTAGCGGGACAACAGATACGCAGTATTTT

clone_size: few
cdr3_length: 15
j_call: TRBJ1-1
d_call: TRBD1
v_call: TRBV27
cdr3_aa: CASSQSGQGNTEAFF
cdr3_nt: TGTGCCAGCAGTCAATCGGGACAGGGGAACACTGAAGCTTTCTTT

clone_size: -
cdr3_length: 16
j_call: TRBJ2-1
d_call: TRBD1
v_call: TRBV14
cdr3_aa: CASSRKRDRGYNEQFF
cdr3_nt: TGTGCCAGCAGCCGAAAAAGGGACAGGGGGTACAATGAGCAGTTCTTC

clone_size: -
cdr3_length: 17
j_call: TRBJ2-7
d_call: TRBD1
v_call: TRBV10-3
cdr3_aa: CAISKMDMGDSSYEQYF
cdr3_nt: TGTGCCATCAGCAAGATGGATATGGGGGACAGCTCCTACGAGCAGTACTTC

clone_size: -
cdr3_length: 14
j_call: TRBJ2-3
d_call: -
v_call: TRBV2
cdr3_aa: CASRAPGLVDTQYF
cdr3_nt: TGTGCCAGCAGAGCACCGGGACTTGTAGATACGCAGTATTTT

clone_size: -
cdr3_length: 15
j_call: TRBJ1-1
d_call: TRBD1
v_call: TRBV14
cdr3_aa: CASSQFGQGGTEAFF
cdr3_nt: TGTGCCAGCAGCCAATTTGGCCAGGGGGGTACTGAAGCTTTCTTT

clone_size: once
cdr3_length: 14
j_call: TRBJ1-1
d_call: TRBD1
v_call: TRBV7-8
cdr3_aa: CATYGQGMNTEAFF
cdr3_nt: TGTGCCACCTACGGACAGGGGATGAACACTGAAGCTTTCTTT

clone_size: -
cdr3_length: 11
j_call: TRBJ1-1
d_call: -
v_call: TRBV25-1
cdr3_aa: CASRGFAEAFF
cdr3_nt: TGTGCCAGCCGGGGATTTGCTGAAGCTTTCTTT

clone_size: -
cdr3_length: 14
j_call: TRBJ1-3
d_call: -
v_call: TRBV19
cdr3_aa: CASKGVSSGNTIYF
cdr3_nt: TGTGCCAGTAAAGGGGTCTCCTCTGGAAACACCATATATTTT

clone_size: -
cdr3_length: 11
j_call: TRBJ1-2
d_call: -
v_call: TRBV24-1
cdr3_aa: CATSDGWGYTF
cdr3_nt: TGTGCCACCAGTGATGGCTGGGGCTACACCTTC

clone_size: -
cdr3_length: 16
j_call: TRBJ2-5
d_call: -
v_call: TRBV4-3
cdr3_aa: CASSQSSQGLQETQYF
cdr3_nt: TGCGCCAGCAGCCAAAGTTCGCAGGGCCTCCAAGAGACCCAGTACTTC

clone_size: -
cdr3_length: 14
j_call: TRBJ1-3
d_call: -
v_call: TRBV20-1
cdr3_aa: CSASPTVSGNTIYF
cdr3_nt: TGCAGTGCTAGTCCGACAGTGTCTGGAAACACCATATATTTT

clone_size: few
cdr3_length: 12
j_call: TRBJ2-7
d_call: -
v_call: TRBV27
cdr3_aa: CASSFRGAEQYF
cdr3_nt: TGTGCCAGCAGTTTCAGGGGCGCCGAGCAGTACTTC

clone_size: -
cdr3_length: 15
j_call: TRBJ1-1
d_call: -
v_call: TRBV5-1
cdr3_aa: CASSGIVGVNTEAFF
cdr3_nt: TGCGCCAGCAGCGGAATCGTCGGGGTGAACACTGAAGCTTTCTTT

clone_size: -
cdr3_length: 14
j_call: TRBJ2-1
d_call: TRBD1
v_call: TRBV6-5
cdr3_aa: CASRMDRDWDEQFF
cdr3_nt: TGTGCCAGCAGGATGGACAGGGATTGGGATGAGCAGTTCTTC

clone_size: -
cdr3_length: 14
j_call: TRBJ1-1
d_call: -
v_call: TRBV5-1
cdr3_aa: CASRRDRMNTEAFF
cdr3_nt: TGCGCCAGCAGAAGAGACAGAATGAACACTGAAGCTTTCTTT

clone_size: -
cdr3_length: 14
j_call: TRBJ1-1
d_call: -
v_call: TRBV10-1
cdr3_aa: CASSETIMNTEAFF
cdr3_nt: TGCGCCAGCAGTGAGACAATAATGAACACTGAAGCTTTCTTT

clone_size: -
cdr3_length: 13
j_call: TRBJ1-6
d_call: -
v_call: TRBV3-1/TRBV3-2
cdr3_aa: CASSRQTGWSLHF
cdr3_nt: TGTGCCAGCAGCCGTCAGACAGGTTGGTCCCTCCACTTT